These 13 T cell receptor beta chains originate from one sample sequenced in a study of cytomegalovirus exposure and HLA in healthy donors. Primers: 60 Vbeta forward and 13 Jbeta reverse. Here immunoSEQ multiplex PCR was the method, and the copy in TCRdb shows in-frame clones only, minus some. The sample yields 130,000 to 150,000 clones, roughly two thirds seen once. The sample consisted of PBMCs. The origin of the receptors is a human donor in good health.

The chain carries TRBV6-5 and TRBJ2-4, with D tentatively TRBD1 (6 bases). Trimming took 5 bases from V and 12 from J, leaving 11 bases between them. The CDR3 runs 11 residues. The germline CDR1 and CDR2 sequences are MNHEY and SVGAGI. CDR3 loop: CASSRQGTQYF. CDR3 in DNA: TGTGCCAGCAGTCGTCAGGGGACTCAGTACTTC.

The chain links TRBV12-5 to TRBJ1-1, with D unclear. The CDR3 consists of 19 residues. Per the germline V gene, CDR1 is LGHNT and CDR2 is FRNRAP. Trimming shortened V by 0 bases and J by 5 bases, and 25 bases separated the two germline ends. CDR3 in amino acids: CASGLVYLGNSKFPTEAFF. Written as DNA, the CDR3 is TGTGCTAGTGGTTTGGTATATCTCGGTAACAGTAAGTTTCCAACTGAAGCTTTCTTT. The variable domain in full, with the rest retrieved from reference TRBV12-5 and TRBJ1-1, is DARVTQTPRHKVTEMGQEVTMRCQPILGHNTVFWYRQTMMQGLELLAYFRNRAPLDDSGMPKDRFSAEMPDATLATLKIQPSEPRDSAVYFCASGLVYLGNSKFPTEAFFGQGTRLTVV.

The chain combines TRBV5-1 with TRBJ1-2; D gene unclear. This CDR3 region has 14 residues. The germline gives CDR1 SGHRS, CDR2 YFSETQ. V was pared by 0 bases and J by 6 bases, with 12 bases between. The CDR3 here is CASSLAGSQDGYTF. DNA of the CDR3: TGCGCCAGCAGCTTGGCGGGGAGCCAGGATGGCTACACCTTC.

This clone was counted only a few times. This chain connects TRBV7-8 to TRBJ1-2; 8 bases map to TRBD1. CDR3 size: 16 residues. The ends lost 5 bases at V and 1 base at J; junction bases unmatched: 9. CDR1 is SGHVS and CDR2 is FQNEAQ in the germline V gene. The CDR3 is CASSATRDRFNYGYTF. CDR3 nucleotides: TGTGCCAGCAGCGCGACCCGGGACAGGTTTAACTATGGCTACACCTTC.

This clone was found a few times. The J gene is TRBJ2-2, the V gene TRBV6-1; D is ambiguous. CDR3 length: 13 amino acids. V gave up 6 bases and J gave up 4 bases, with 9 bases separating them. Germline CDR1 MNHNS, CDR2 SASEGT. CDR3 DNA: TGTGCCAGCAGGCTAGTCGGCACCGGGGAGCTGTTTTTT. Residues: CASRLVGTGELFF.

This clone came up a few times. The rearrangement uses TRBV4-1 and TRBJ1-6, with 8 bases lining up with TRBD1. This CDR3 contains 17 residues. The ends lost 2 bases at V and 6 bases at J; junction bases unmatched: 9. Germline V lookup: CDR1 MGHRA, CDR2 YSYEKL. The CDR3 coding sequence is TGCGCCAGCAGCCAACCCACCAGGGGGCGCGGTAATTCACCCCTCCACTTT. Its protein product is CASSQPTRGRGNSPLHF.

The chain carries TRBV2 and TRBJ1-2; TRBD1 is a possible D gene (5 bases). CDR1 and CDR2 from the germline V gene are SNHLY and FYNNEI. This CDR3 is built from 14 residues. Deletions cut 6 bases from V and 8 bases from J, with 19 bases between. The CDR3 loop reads CASSVLLGAGGYTF. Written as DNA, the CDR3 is TGTGCCAGCAGCGTTCTATTAGGGGCGGGGGGCTACACCTTC. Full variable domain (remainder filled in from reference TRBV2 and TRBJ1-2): EPEVTQTPSHQVTQMGQEVILRCVPISNHLYFYWYRQILGQKVEFLVSFYNNEISEKSEIFDDQFSVERPDGSNFTLKIRSTKLEDSAMYFCASSVLLGAGGYTFGSGTRLTVV.

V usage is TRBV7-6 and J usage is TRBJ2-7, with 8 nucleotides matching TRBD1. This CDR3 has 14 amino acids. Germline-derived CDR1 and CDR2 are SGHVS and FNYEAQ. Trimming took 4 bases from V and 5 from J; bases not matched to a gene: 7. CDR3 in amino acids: CASSSWDRPHEQYF. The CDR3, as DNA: TGTGCCAGCAGCTCCTGGGACAGGCCCCACGAGCAGTACTTC. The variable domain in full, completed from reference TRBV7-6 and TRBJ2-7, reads GAGVSQSPRYKVTKRGQDVALRCDPISGHVSLYWYRQALGQGPEFLTYFNYEAQQDKSGLPNDRFSAERPEGSISTLTIQRTEQRDSAMYRCASSSWDRPHEQYFGPGTRLTVT.

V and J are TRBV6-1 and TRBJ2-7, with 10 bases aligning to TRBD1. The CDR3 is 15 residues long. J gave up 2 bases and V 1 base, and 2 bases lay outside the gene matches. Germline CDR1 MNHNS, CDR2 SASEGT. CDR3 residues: CASSEVGQGAYEQYF. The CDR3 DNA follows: TGTGCCAGCAGTGAAGTAGGACAGGGGGCCTACGAGCAGTACTTC.

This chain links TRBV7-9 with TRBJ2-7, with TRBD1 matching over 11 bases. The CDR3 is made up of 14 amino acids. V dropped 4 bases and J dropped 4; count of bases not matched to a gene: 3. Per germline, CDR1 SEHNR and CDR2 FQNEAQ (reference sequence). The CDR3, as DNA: TGTGCCAGCAGCTCGGACAGGGGGCGATACGAGCAGTACTTC. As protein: CASSSDRGRYEQYF.

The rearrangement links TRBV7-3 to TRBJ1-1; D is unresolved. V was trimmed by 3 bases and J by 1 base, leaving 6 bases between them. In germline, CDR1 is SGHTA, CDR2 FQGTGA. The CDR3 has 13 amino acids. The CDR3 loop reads CASSFTQNTEAFF. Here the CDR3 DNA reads TGTGCCAGCAGCTTTACACAGAACACTGAAGCTTTCTTT. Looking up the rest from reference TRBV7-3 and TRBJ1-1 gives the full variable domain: GAGVSQTPSNKVTEKGKYVELRCDPISGHTALYWYRQSLGQGPEFLIYFQGTGAADDSGLPNDRFFAVRPEGSVSTLKIQRTERGDSAVYLCASSFTQNTEAFFGQGTRLTVV.

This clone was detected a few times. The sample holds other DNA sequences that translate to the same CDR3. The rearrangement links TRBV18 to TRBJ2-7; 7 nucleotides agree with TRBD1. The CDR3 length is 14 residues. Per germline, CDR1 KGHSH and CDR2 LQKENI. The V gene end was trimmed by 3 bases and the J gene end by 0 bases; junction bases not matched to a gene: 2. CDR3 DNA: TGTGCCAGCTCACCGGGGACAGCCTCCTACGAGCAGTACTTC. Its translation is CASSPGTASYEQYF.

The CDR3 loop is CASSFAGGHEQYF. CDR3 DNA sequence: TGTGCCAGCAGCTTCGCGGGGGGCCACGAGCAGTACTTC. The gene calls are TRBV7-9 and TRBJ2-7; 8 bases map to TRBD2. Germline assignment: CDR1 SEHNR and CDR2 FQNEAQ (reference sequence). V lost 3 bases, J lost 5 bases, and 3 bases stayed unmatched. CDR3 size: 13 residues.